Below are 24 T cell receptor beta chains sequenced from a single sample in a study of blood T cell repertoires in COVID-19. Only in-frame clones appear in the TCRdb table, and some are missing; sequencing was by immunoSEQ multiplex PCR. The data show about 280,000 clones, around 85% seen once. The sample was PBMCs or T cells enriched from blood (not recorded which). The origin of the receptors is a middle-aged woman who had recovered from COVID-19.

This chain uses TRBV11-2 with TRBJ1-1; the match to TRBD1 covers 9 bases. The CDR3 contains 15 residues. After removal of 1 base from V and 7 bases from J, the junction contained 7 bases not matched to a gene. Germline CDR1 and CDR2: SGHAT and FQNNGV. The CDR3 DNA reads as TGTGCCAGCAGCTTAGTAACCGGGACAGGGAATGAAGCTTTCTTT. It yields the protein CASSLVTGTGNEAFF.

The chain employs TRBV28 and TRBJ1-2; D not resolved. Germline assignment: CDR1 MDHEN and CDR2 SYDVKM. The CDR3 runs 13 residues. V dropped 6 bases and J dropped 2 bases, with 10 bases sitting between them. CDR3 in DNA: TGTGCCAGCAGAACGTCAGGCAACTATGGCTACACCTTC. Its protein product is CASRTSGNYGYTF.

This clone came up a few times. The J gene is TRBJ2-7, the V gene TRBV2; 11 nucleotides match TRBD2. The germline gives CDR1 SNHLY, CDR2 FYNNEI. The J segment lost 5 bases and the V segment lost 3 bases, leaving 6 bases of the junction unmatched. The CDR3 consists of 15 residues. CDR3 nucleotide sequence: TGTGCCAGCAGTGATGTTGTAGCGGGAGGGCACGAGCAGTACTTC. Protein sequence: CASSDVVAGGHEQYF.

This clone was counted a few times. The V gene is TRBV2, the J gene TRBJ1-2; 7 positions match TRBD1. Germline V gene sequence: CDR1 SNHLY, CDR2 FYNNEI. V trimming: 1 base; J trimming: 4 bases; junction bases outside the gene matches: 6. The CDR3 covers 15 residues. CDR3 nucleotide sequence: TGTGCCAGCAGTGAAGGGGGACAGTCCCGCTATGGCTACACCTTC. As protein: CASSEGGQSRYGYTF.

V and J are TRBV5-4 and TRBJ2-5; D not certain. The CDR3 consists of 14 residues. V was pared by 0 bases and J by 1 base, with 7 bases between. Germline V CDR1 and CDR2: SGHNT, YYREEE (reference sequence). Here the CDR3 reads CASSLVGTQETQYF. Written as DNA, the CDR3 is TGTGCCAGCAGCTTGGTGGGCACCCAAGAGACCCAGTACTTC.

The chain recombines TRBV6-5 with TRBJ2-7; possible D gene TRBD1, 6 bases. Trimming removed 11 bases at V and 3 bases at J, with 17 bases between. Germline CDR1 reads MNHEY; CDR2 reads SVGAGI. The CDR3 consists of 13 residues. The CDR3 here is CAAAQDRDYEQYF. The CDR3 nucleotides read TGTGCCGCAGCCCAGGACAGAGACTACGAGCAGTACTTC.

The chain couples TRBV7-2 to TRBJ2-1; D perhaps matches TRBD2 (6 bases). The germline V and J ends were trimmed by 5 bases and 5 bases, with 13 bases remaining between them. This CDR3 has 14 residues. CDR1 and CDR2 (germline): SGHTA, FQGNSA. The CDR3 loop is CASSLMGGDNEQFF. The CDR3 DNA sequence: TGTGCCAGCAGCCTAATGGGCGGGGACAATGAGCAGTTCTTC.

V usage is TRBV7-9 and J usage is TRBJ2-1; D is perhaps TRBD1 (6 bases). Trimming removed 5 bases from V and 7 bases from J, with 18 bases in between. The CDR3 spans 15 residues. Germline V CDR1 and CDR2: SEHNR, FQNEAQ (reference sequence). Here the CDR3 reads CASSQGQVSWNEQFF. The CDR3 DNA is TGTGCCAGCAGCCAGGGGCAGGTTAGTTGGAATGAGCAGTTCTTC.

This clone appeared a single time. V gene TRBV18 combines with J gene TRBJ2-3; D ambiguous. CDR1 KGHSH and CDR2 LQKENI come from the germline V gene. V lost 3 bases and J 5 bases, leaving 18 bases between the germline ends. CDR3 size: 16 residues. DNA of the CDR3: TGTGCCAGCTCACCTACCTCCCCCGCAGTTGGAGATACGCAGTATTTT. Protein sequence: CASSPTSPAVGDTQYF.

CDR3 region: CASSPGGPRNEQFF. The CDR3 DNA reads TGTGCCAGCAGCCCAGGAGGTCCTCGGAATGAGCAGTTCTTC. The chain couples TRBV7-3 to TRBJ2-1; D may be TRBD2 (5 bases). The ends were cut back, 5 bases at V and 7 bases at J, with 15 bases in the middle. The CDR3 covers 14 residues. Per germline, CDR1 SGHTA and CDR2 FQGTGA.

The CDR3 is CASSSFVQQGAKVQYF. CDR3 nucleotides: TGTGCCAGCAGCTCCTTCGTCCAACAGGGTGCGAAAGTTCAGTACTTC. The V and J genes are TRBV11-2 and TRBJ2-4, with D possibly being TRBD1 (6 bases). CDR1 is SGHAT and CDR2 is FQNNGV in the germline V gene. The CDR3 length is 16 residues. V lost 4 bases, J lost 11 bases, and 24 bases lay in between.

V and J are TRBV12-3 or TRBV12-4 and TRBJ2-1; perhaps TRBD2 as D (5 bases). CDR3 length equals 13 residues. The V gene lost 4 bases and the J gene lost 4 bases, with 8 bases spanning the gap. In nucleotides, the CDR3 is TGTGCCAGCAGTTGGAGCGGTTACAATGAGCAGTTCTTC. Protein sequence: CASSWSGYNEQFF.

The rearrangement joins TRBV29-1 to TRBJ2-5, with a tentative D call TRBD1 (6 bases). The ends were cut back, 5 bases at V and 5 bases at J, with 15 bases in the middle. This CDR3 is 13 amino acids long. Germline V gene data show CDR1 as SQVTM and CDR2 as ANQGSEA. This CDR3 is CSVKRTVRETQYF. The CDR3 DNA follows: TGCAGCGTTAAGCGGACAGTGAGGGAGACCCAGTACTTC.

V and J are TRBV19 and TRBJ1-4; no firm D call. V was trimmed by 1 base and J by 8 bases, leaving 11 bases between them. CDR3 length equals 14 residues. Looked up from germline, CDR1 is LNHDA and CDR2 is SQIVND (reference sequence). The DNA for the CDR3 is TGTGCCAGTAGTATAGTAGCGGGCGGCGAAAAACTGTTTTTT. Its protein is CASSIVAGGEKLFF.

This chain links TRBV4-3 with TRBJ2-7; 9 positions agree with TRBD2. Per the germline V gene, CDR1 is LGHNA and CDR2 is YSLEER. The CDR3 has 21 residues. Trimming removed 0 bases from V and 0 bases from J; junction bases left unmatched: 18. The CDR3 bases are TGCGCCAGCAGCCAAGAGGTCAGGAGGCTAGCGGGGAAACCCAGCTCCTACGAGCAGTACTTC. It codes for CASSQEVRRLAGKPSSYEQYF.

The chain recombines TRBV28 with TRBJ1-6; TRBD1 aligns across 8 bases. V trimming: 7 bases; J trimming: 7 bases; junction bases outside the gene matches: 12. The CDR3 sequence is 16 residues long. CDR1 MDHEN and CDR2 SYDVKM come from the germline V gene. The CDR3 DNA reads TGTGCCAGCACCATCCCGACAGGGGATAGGAATTCACCCCTCCACTTT. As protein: CASTIPTGDRNSPLHF.

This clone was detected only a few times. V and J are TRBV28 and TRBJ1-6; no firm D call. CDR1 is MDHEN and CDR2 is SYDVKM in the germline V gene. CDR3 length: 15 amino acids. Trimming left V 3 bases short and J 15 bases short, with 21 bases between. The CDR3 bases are TGTGCCAGCAGTTTTGGGGTGGGTGACCCCCGGGGCCTCCACTTT. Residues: CASSFGVGDPRGLHF.

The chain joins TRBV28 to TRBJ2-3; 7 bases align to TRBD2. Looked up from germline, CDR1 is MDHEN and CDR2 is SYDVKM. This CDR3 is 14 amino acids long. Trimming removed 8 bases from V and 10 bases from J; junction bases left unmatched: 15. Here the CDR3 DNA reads TGTGCCAGCTTGGGGGGGTTTGGGTACGTTGCGCAGTATTTT. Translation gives CASLGGFGYVAQYF.

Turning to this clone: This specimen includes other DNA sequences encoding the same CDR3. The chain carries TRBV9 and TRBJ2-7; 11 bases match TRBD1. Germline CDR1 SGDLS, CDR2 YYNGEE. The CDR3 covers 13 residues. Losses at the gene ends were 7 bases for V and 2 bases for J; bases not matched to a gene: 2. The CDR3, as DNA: TGTGCCAGCTCGGGACAGGGGGCCTACGAGCAGTACTTC. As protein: CASSGQGAYEQYF.

The CDR3, as DNA: TGTGCCAGCTCTCCGGGACAGGGGAAAAGTGGCTACACCTTC. Amino acid sequence: CASSPGQGKSGYTF. The chain recombines TRBV18 with TRBJ1-2, with 10 bases matching TRBD1. The ends lost 6 bases at V and 7 bases at J; junction bases unmatched: 8. Germline V gene sequence: CDR1 KGHSH, CDR2 LQKENI. This CDR3 region has 14 residues.

The CDR3: CASSDILAATYEQYF. The CDR3 bases are TGTGCCAGCAGTGACATTTTAGCAGCCACCTACGAGCAGTACTTC. This chain joins TRBV2 and TRBJ2-7; D call uncertain. The CDR3 runs to 15 residues. Trimming took off 3 bases at V and 2 bases at J, with 14 bases between the two ends. Germline CDR1 SNHLY, CDR2 FYNNEI. The full variable domain, its missing parts supplied by reference TRBV2 and TRBJ2-7, is EPEVTQTPSHQVTQMGQEVILRCVPISNHLYFYWYRQILGQKVEFLVSFYNNEISEKSEIFDDQFSVERPDGSNFTLKIRSTKLEDSAMYFCASSDILAATYEQYFGPGTRLTVT.

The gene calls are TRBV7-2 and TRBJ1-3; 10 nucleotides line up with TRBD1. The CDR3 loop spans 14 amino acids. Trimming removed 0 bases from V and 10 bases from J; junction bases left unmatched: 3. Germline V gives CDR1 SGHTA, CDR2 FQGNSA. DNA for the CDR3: TGTGCCAGCAGCTTAGCTTGGACAGGGGGGACCATATATTTT. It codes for CASSLAWTGGTIYF.

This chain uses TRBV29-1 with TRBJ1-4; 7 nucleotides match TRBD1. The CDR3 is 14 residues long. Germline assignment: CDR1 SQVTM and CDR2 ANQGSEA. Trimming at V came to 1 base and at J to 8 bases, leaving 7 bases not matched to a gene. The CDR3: CSVEVTGEMEKLFF. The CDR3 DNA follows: TGCAGCGTTGAAGTTACAGGGGAGATGGAAAAACTGTTTTTT.

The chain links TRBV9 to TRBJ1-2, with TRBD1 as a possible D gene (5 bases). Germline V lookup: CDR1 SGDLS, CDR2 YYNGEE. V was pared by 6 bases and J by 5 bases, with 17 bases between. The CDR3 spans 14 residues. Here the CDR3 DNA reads TGTGCCAGCACCTCGTTGGGGCGCCCTTATGGCTACACCTTC. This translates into CASTSLGRPYGYTF. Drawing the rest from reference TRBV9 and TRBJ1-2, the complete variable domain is DSGVTQTPKHLITATGQRVTLRCSPRSGDLSVYWYQQSLDQGLQFLIQYYNGEERAKGNILERFSAQQFPDLHSELNLSSLELGDSALYFCASTSLGRPYGYTFGSGTRLTVV.